This T cell receptor (beta chain) was captured in a study of blood T cell repertoires in COVID-19. Study-level background: Sites across the United States, Italy and Spain contributed samples from acute and convalescent COVID-19.

Source study methods: Estimation of nucleated cell counts was performed using reference gene primer amplification. Produced via immunoSEQ multiplex PCR; TCRdb's table is partial and in-frame only. V and J calls and clone size come straight from that table; D and trimming were deduced from the DNA. The table lists about 220,000 clones, 88% of them singletons. The CDR3 runs to 16 residues. The germline CDR1 and CDR2 sequences are MGHRA and YSYEKL. Between the trimmed V and J ends, which lost 3 bases and 7 bases, there was a span of 19 bases. Participants, roughly 18 to 89 years old, spanned 24 US areas. Two negative PCRs, clearance, or symptom resolution had been documented for recovered Cohort 3 donors.

The V call is TRBV4-1, the J call TRBJ2-1; D might be TRBD1 (5 bases). Sequencing was performed on PBMCs or T cells enriched from blood (not recorded which). This receptor was identified in a woman aged 25 to 39 who had recovered from COVID-19. CDR3 in DNA: TGCGCCAGCAGCCAGATGGGATCGGCAGGGCCAAATGAGCAGTTCTTC. It specifies CASSQMGSAGPNEQFF.